This T cell receptor (beta chain) was retrieved from a study of blood T cell repertoires in COVID-19. Across the study: COVID-19 samples collected from the United States, Italy and Spain covered acute and convalescent phases. T cells, B-cell-depleted T cells, or PBMCs supplied cDNA or gDNA.

This clone was seen once. Original analysis: Counts of nucleated cells, estimated from reference gene primer amplification, were obtained. Repertoires were generated with immunoSEQ multiplex PCR, while TCRdb's copy carries only in-frame clones and drops some. That table supplies the V and J calls and clone size; D and trimming were determined from the DNA. Among 150,000 or so clones listed, 70% to 90% were seen once. V was pared by 7 bases and J by 3 bases, with 9 bases between. Germline V gene lookup returns CDR1 LNHDA and CDR2 SQIVND (reference sequence). There are 12 residues in the CDR3. This rearrangement joins TRBV19 to TRBJ1-1; a weak D match, TRBD1 (5 bases). The specimen was peripheral blood. This receptor was obtained from an older woman with acute or convalescent COVID-19. CDR3 in DNA: TGTGCCAGTAATGGGGACTACACTGAAGCTTTCTTT. It translates to CASNGDYTEAFF. The entire variable domain, with the rest obtained from reference TRBV19 and TRBJ1-1, is as follows: DGGITQSPKYLFRKEGQNVTLSCEQNLNHDAMYWYRQDPGQGLRLIYYSQIVNDFQKGDIAEGYSVSREKKESFPLTVTSAQKNPTAFYLCASNGDYTEAFFGQGTRLTVV.